This is a list of T cell receptor beta chains from one sample in a study of beta chain features in type 1 diabetes. Profiling relied on immunoSEQ multiplex PCR, and the TCRdb table lists in-frame clones only, not all of them. Of some 330,000 clones listed, approximately 10% are singletons. The specimen sequenced was naive CD4+ T cells from blood. Receptor source: a woman under 40 in good health. CDR3s include the opening cysteine and the closing phenylalanine or tryptophan. The order of the fields is V gene, clone size, D gene, J gene, CDR3 protein, CDR3 DNA. The D gene is left open where the match is weak. Where a row states a size, it is once, few, many or the class of an expanded clone; other rows omit it.

v_gene: TRBV7-9
abundance: -
d_gene: -
j_gene: TRBJ2-7
CDR3aa: CASSLDFQSNEQYF
CDR3nt: TGTGCCAGCAGCTTAGATTTCCAGTCAAACGAGCAGTACTTC

v_gene: TRBV18
abundance: -
d_gene: -
j_gene: TRBJ1-1
CDR3aa: CASSWAAEGGTEAFF
CDR3nt: TGTGCCAGCTCTTGGGCTGCGGAGGGTGGCACTGAAGCTTTCTTT

v_gene: TRBV9
abundance: few
d_gene: TRBD2
j_gene: TRBJ2-3
CDR3aa: CASSVGPAGRDTQYF
CDR3nt: TGTGCCAGCAGCGTAGGTCCAGCGGGGCGAGATACGCAGTATTTT

v_gene: TRBV30
abundance: -
d_gene: TRBD2
j_gene: TRBJ2-5
CDR3aa: CAWRPAGELETQYF
CDR3nt: TGTGCCTGGAGGCCCGCGGGGGAGCTGGAGACCCAGTACTTC

v_gene: TRBV27
abundance: few
d_gene: TRBD1
j_gene: TRBJ1-2
CDR3aa: CASSRTGFGYGYTF
CDR3nt: TGTGCCAGCAGTCGGACAGGGTTTGGCTATGGCTACACCTTC

v_gene: TRBV30
abundance: few
d_gene: -
j_gene: TRBJ2-1
CDR3aa: CAWSAWGQGSSYNEQFF
CDR3nt: TGTGCCTGGAGTGCCTGGGGGCAGGGAAGCTCCTACAATGAGCAGTTCTTC

v_gene: TRBV27
abundance: -
d_gene: TRBD1
j_gene: TRBJ1-5
CDR3aa: CASRDDRGNQPQHF
CDR3nt: TGTGCCAGCAGAGACGACAGGGGCAATCAGCCCCAGCATTTT

v_gene: TRBV9
abundance: -
d_gene: TRBD1
j_gene: TRBJ2-1
CDR3aa: CASAGGSDNEQFF
CDR3nt: TGTGCCAGCGCAGGGGGAAGCGACAATGAGCAGTTCTTC

v_gene: TRBV6-1
abundance: -
d_gene: -
j_gene: TRBJ1-2
CDR3aa: CASSSRRGGDYGYTF
CDR3nt: TGTGCCAGCAGTTCGCGGAGGGGAGGTGACTATGGCTACACCTTC

v_gene: TRBV4-3
abundance: -
d_gene: -
j_gene: TRBJ2-1
CDR3aa: CASSQDASGGRWNEQFF
CDR3nt: TGCGCCAGCAGCCAAGATGCGTCAGGAGGGAGATGGAATGAGCAGTTCTTC

v_gene: TRBV11-2
abundance: -
d_gene: TRBD2
j_gene: TRBJ2-2
CDR3aa: CASRWVAGAPGELFF
CDR3nt: TGTGCCAGCCGCTGGGTAGCGGGAGCCCCCGGGGAGCTGTTTTTT

v_gene: TRBV9
abundance: few
d_gene: -
j_gene: TRBJ2-1
CDR3aa: CASSVSSGNEQFF
CDR3nt: TGTGCCAGCAGCGTTTCCAGCGGTAATGAGCAGTTCTTC

v_gene: TRBV6-6
abundance: -
d_gene: TRBD2
j_gene: TRBJ2-7
CDR3aa: CASSPAGEGYEQYF
CDR3nt: TGTGCCAGCAGCCCCGCCGGGGAGGGCTACGAGCAGTACTTC

v_gene: TRBV7-2
abundance: once
d_gene: TRBD2
j_gene: TRBJ2-3
CDR3aa: CASSPRLASTDTQYF
CDR3nt: TGTGCCAGCAGCCCGCGACTAGCGAGCACAGATACGCAGTATTTT

v_gene: TRBV7-9
abundance: few
d_gene: TRBD1
j_gene: TRBJ2-7
CDR3aa: CASSSNRGRQDEQYF
CDR3nt: TGTGCCAGCAGCAGCAACAGGGGGCGTCAAGACGAGCAGTACTTC

v_gene: TRBV28
abundance: few
d_gene: TRBD1
j_gene: TRBJ2-7
CDR3aa: CASSNQGAIIYEQYF
CDR3nt: TGTGCCAGCAGTAACCAGGGGGCGATCATCTACGAGCAGTACTTC

v_gene: TRBV15
abundance: few
d_gene: TRBD1
j_gene: TRBJ1-2
CDR3aa: CATSRRDSDYGYTF
CDR3nt: TGTGCCACCAGCAGGCGGGACAGCGACTATGGCTACACCTTC

v_gene: TRBV4-3
abundance: few
d_gene: TRBD2
j_gene: TRBJ2-5
CDR3aa: CASSPSGRVGETQYF
CDR3nt: TGCGCCAGCAGCCCTAGCGGGAGGGTGGGAGAGACCCAGTACTTC

v_gene: TRBV7-9
abundance: -
d_gene: TRBD1
j_gene: TRBJ2-1
CDR3aa: CASSPPGQGSNEQFF
CDR3nt: TGTGCCAGCAGCCCCCCGGGACAGGGGAGCAATGAGCAGTTCTTC

v_gene: TRBV7-9
abundance: few
d_gene: TRBD1
j_gene: TRBJ2-5
CDR3aa: CASSLVTGEETQYF
CDR3nt: TGTGCCAGCAGCTTAGTCACAGGGGAAGAGACCCAGTACTTC

v_gene: TRBV7-2
abundance: -
d_gene: -
j_gene: TRBJ2-3
CDR3aa: CASSFEAPDTQYF
CDR3nt: TGTGCCAGCAGCTTCGAGGCCCCAGATACGCAGTATTTT

v_gene: TRBV28
abundance: few
d_gene: TRBD1
j_gene: TRBJ1-2
CDR3aa: CASRNTGGALVGYTF
CDR3nt: TGTGCCAGCAGAAACACAGGGGGCGCCTTGGTCGGCTACACCTTC

v_gene: TRBV7-2
abundance: -
d_gene: TRBD2
j_gene: TRBJ2-1
CDR3aa: CASSLAGGRVVSGNEQFF
CDR3nt: TGTGCCAGCAGCTTAGCGGGAGGGCGAGTTGTATCGGGTAATGAGCAGTTCTTC

v_gene: TRBV6-6
abundance: -
d_gene: TRBD1
j_gene: TRBJ1-1
CDR3aa: CASSLGGSDTEAFF
CDR3nt: TGTGCCAGCAGTTTAGGGGGCTCAGACACTGAAGCTTTCTTT

v_gene: TRBV11-2
abundance: few
d_gene: -
j_gene: TRBJ2-7
CDR3aa: CASSLASSAISYEQYF
CDR3nt: TGTGCCAGCAGCTTAGCTTCCAGCGCGATCTCCTACGAGCAGTACTTC

v_gene: TRBV4-1
abundance: few
d_gene: -
j_gene: TRBJ1-2
CDR3aa: CASSQVPAPLGYTF
CDR3nt: TGCGCCAGCAGCCAAGTACCAGCACCACTAGGCTACACCTTC

v_gene: TRBV27
abundance: few
d_gene: TRBD1
j_gene: TRBJ1-2
CDR3aa: CATSLYRGNYGYTF
CDR3nt: TGTGCCACCAGTTTATACAGGGGGAACTATGGCTACACCTTC

v_gene: TRBV7-2
abundance: -
d_gene: -
j_gene: TRBJ2-1
CDR3aa: CASSLYSYGNEQFF
CDR3nt: TGTGCCAGCAGCCTCTACAGCTACGGCAATGAGCAGTTCTTC

v_gene: TRBV4-2
abundance: few
d_gene: -
j_gene: TRBJ2-5
CDR3aa: CASSQGTRHQQETQYF
CDR3nt: TGTGCCAGCAGCCAAGGCACGAGACACCAGCAAGAGACCCAGTACTTC

v_gene: TRBV6-6
abundance: few
d_gene: -
j_gene: TRBJ2-5
CDR3aa: CASSSSGFETQYF
CDR3nt: TGTGCCAGCAGTTCGAGCGGGTTTGAGACCCAGTACTTC

v_gene: TRBV4-3
abundance: -
d_gene: -
j_gene: TRBJ2-1
CDR3aa: CASSQGGNEQFF
CDR3nt: TGCGCCAGCAGCCAAGGCGGGAATGAGCAGTTCTTC

v_gene: TRBV6-6
abundance: once
d_gene: -
j_gene: TRBJ2-1
CDR3aa: CASSPGFFEQFF
CDR3nt: TGTGCCAGCAGTCCAGGGTTTTTTGAGCAGTTCTTC

v_gene: TRBV7-6
abundance: few
d_gene: TRBD2
j_gene: TRBJ2-7
CDR3aa: CASSSSNPGTSAQEQYF
CDR3nt: TGTGCCAGCAGCTCCAGTAACCCAGGGACTAGCGCGCAGGAGCAGTACTTC

v_gene: TRBV9
abundance: -
d_gene: TRBD2
j_gene: TRBJ2-1
CDR3aa: CASSVGASGKHEQFF
CDR3nt: TGTGCCAGCAGCGTAGGGGCTAGCGGGAAGCATGAGCAGTTCTTC

v_gene: TRBV7-2
abundance: -
d_gene: -
j_gene: TRBJ2-5
CDR3aa: CASSRQQSETQYF
CDR3nt: TGTGCCAGCAGCCGACAGCAATCAGAGACCCAGTACTTC

v_gene: TRBV27
abundance: -
d_gene: -
j_gene: TRBJ2-1
CDR3aa: CASSLASGLSNEQFF
CDR3nt: TGTGCCAGCAGTTTAGCGTCGGGATTATCAAATGAGCAGTTCTTC

v_gene: TRBV7-3
abundance: few
d_gene: TRBD2
j_gene: TRBJ2-3
CDR3aa: CASGLAGGPDTQYF
CDR3nt: TGTGCCAGCGGACTAGCGGGAGGACCAGATACGCAGTATTTT

v_gene: TRBV11-1
abundance: -
d_gene: TRBD2
j_gene: TRBJ2-3
CDR3aa: CASSRLAGGSTDTQYF
CDR3nt: TGTGCCAGCAGCCGACTAGCGGGAGGAAGCACAGATACGCAGTATTTT

v_gene: TRBV5-4
abundance: -
d_gene: -
j_gene: TRBJ2-7
CDR3aa: CASSFQGSNEQYF
CDR3nt: TGTGCCAGCAGCTTCCAGGGGAGTAACGAGCAGTACTTC

v_gene: TRBV7-3
abundance: -
d_gene: TRBD2
j_gene: TRBJ2-3
CDR3aa: CASSPNAGTSGRQYF
CDR3nt: TGTGCCAGCAGCCCGAATGCCGGGACTAGCGGGAGGCAGTATTTT

v_gene: TRBV18
abundance: few
d_gene: -
j_gene: TRBJ1-5
CDR3aa: CASSPRGSGNQPQHF
CDR3nt: TGTGCCAGCTCCCCACGGGGCTCGGGCAATCAGCCCCAGCATTTT

v_gene: TRBV29-1
abundance: -
d_gene: -
j_gene: TRBJ2-5
CDR3aa: CSSGGPETQYF
CDR3nt: TGCAGCTCAGGGGGGCCGGAGACCCAGTACTTC

v_gene: TRBV7-2
abundance: few
d_gene: -
j_gene: TRBJ1-1
CDR3aa: CASSIDRLNTEAFF
CDR3nt: TGTGCCAGCAGCATAGACAGGTTGAACACTGAAGCTTTCTTT

v_gene: TRBV18
abundance: few
d_gene: -
j_gene: TRBJ2-7
CDR3aa: CASSRTNGNQYEQYF
CDR3nt: TGTGCCAGCTCACGAACCAACGGGAACCAATACGAGCAGTACTTC

v_gene: TRBV29-1
abundance: -
d_gene: -
j_gene: TRBJ2-1
CDR3aa: CSAGGGQGPYNEQFF
CDR3nt: TGCAGCGCCGGCGGCGGCCAGGGTCCCTACAATGAGCAGTTCTTC

v_gene: TRBV29-1
abundance: few
d_gene: -
j_gene: TRBJ1-3
CDR3aa: CSVVTAYPGNTIYF
CDR3nt: TGCAGCGTTGTGACTGCCTATCCTGGAAACACCATATATTTT

v_gene: TRBV6-5
abundance: few
d_gene: TRBD1
j_gene: TRBJ2-5
CDR3aa: CASRTGGQETQYF
CDR3nt: TGTGCCAGCAGAACAGGGGGCCAAGAGACCCAGTACTTC

v_gene: TRBV5-1
abundance: -
d_gene: -
j_gene: TRBJ2-1
CDR3aa: CASSLAAGPYNEQFF
CDR3nt: TGCGCCAGCAGCTTGGCCGCGGGACCCTACAATGAGCAGTTCTTC

v_gene: TRBV29-1
abundance: few
d_gene: -
j_gene: TRBJ1-1
CDR3aa: CSVDRVTEAFF
CDR3nt: TGCAGCGTAGACAGAGTTACTGAAGCTTTCTTT

v_gene: TRBV18
abundance: -
d_gene: -
j_gene: TRBJ1-5
CDR3aa: CASSPSSGSNQPQHF
CDR3nt: TGTGCCAGCTCACCTTCGTCAGGTAGCAATCAGCCCCAGCATTTT

v_gene: TRBV7-8
abundance: -
d_gene: -
j_gene: TRBJ2-1
CDR3aa: CASSPTRDGEQFF
CDR3nt: TGTGCCAGCAGCCCCACTAGAGACGGTGAGCAGTTCTTC

v_gene: TRBV5-1
abundance: few
d_gene: -
j_gene: TRBJ2-7
CDR3aa: CASSGGTFSSSYEQYF
CDR3nt: TGCGCCAGCAGCGGAGGGACTTTTTCAAGCTCCTACGAGCAGTACTTC

v_gene: TRBV14
abundance: few
d_gene: TRBD2
j_gene: TRBJ2-3
CDR3aa: CASSRRGTSDTDTQYF
CDR3nt: TGTGCCAGCAGCCGAAGGGGAACTAGCGACACAGATACGCAGTATTTT

v_gene: TRBV5-4
abundance: -
d_gene: -
j_gene: TRBJ2-3
CDR3aa: CASSLGGATNTDTQYF
CDR3nt: TGTGCCAGCAGCTTGGGGGGAGCGACCAACACAGATACGCAGTATTTT

v_gene: TRBV6-5
abundance: -
d_gene: TRBD1
j_gene: TRBJ1-2
CDR3aa: CASSYPQGVGYTF
CDR3nt: TGTGCCAGCAGTTATCCCCAGGGGGTTGGCTACACCTTC

v_gene: TRBV5-1
abundance: -
d_gene: TRBD1
j_gene: TRBJ1-1
CDR3aa: CASSLLQGGTEAFF
CDR3nt: TGCGCCAGCAGCTTATTACAGGGGGGCACTGAAGCTTTCTTT

v_gene: TRBV9
abundance: few
d_gene: TRBD2
j_gene: TRBJ2-7
CDR3aa: CASSAAGTSYPYEQYF
CDR3nt: TGTGCCAGCAGCGCCGCAGGGACTAGCTATCCCTACGAGCAGTACTTC

v_gene: TRBV28
abundance: few
d_gene: TRBD2
j_gene: TRBJ2-5
CDR3aa: CASTPLIGLAGGGETQYF
CDR3nt: TGTGCCAGCACCCCCCTCATCGGACTAGCGGGAGGAGGGGAGACCCAGTACTTC

v_gene: TRBV2
abundance: few
d_gene: -
j_gene: TRBJ2-3
CDR3aa: CASREYGDTQYF
CDR3nt: TGTGCCAGCAGGGAGTACGGGGATACGCAGTATTTT

v_gene: TRBV18
abundance: -
d_gene: -
j_gene: TRBJ2-2
CDR3aa: CASSPLQETIWTGELFF
CDR3nt: TGTGCCAGCTCACCCCTACAAGAGACAATATGGACCGGGGAGCTGTTTTTT